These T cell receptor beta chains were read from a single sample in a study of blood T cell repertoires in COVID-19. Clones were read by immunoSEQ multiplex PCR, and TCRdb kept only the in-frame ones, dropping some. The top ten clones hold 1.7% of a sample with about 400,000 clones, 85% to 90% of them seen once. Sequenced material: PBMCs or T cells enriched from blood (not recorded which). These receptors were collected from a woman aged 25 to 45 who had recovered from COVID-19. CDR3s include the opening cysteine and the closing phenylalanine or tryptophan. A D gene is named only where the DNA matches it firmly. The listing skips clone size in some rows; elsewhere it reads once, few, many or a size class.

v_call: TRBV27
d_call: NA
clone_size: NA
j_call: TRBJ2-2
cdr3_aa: CASSASSGQFTGELFF
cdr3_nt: TGTGCCAGCAGTGCCTCCTCAGGGCAATTTACCGGGGAGCTGTTTTTT

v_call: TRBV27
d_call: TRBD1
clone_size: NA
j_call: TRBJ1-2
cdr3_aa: CASIDREGGGYTF
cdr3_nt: TGTGCCAGCATCGACAGGGAAGGGGGCGGCTACACCTTC

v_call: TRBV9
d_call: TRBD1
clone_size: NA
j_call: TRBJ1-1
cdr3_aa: CASSGQGRDTEAFF
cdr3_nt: TGTGCCAGCAGCGGACAGGGGAGGGACACTGAAGCTTTCTTT

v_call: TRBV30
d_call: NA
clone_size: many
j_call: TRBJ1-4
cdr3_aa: CAWSGYSTNEKLFF
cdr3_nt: TGTGCCTGGAGTGGTTATTCAACTAATGAAAAACTGTTTTTT

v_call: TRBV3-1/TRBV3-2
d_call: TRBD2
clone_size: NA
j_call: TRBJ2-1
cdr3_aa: CASSQPMGLAGVDEQFF
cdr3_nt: TGTGCCAGCAGCCAACCCATGGGACTAGCGGGAGTGGATGAGCAGTTCTTC

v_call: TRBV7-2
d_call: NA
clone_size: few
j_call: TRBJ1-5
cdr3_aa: CASSTHSTGQPQHF
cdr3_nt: TGTGCCAGCAGCACCCACTCGACTGGGCAGCCCCAGCATTTT

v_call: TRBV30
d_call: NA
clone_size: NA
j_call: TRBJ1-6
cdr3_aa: CAWSSAQNSPLHF
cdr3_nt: TGTGCCTGGAGTTCGGCACAGAATTCACCCCTCCACTTT

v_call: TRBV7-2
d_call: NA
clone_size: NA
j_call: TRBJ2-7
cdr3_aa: CASSWGQGIAHSYEQYF
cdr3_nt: TGTGCCAGCAGCTGGGGACAAGGAATAGCACACTCCTACGAGCAGTACTTC

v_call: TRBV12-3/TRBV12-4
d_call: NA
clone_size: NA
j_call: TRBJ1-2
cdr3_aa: CASSSNEVRGYTF
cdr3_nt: TGTGCCAGCAGTTCAAATGAGGTGCGTGGCTACACCTTC

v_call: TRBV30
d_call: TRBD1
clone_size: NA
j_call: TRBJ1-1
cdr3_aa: CAWSPDRGAFF
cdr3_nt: TGTGCCTGGAGTCCCGACAGGGGAGCTTTCTTT

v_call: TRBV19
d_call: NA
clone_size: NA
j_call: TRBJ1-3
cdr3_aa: CAALGRRGYGNTIYF
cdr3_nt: TGTGCCGCCCTGGGGCGCAGGGGTTATGGAAACACCATATATTTT

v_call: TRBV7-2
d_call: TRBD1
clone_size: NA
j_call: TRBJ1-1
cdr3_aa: CASSFGTGYVNTEAFF
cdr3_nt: TGTGCCAGCAGCTTTGGGACAGGGTATGTAAACACTGAAGCTTTCTTT

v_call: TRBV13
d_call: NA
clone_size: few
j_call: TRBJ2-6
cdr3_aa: CASSFRIKANVLTF
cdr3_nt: TGTGCCAGCAGCTTCAGAATTAAGGCCAACGTCCTGACTTTC

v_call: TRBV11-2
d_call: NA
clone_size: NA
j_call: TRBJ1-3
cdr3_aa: CASRRGNTIYF
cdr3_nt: TGTGCCAGCCGTAGAGGAAACACCATATATTTT

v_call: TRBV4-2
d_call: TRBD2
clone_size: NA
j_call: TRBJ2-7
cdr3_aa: CASSQDHGVAGGLADYYEQYF
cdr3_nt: TGTGCCAGCAGCCAAGATCACGGGGTAGCGGGAGGATTGGCTGACTACTACGAGCAGTACTTC

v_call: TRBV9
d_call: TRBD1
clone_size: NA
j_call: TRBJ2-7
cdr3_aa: CASSVIPDRDLYF
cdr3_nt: TGTGCCAGCAGCGTGATCCCCGACAGGGACCTGTACTTC

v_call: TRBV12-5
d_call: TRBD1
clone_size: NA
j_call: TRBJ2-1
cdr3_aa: CASGLNGTGTLLGEQFF
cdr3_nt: TGTGCTAGTGGTTTGAACGGGACAGGCACTTTATTAGGTGAGCAGTTCTTC

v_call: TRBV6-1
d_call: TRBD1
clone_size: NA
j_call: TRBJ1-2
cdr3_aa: CASSETTGGTGGYTF
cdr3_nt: TGTGCCAGCAGTGAAACGACAGGGGGTACTGGTGGCTACACCTTC

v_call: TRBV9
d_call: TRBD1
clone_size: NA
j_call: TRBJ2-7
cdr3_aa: CASSAAGQGLYEQYF
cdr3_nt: TGTGCCAGCAGCGCGGCGGGACAGGGTTTGTACGAGCAGTACTTC

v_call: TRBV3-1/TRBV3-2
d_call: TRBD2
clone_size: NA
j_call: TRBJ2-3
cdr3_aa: CASAGGGTDTQYF
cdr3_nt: TGTGCCAGCGCGGGGGGCGGCACAGATACGCAGTATTTT

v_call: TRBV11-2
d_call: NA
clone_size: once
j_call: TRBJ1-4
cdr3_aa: CASSLTGTLNEKLFF
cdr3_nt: TGTGCCAGCAGCTTAACAGGGACGTTGAATGAAAAACTGTTTTTT

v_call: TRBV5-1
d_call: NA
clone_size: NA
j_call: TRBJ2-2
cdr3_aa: CASTNRLELQTGELFF
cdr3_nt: TGCGCCAGCACCAATCGACTGGAGCTTCAGACCGGGGAGCTGTTTTTT

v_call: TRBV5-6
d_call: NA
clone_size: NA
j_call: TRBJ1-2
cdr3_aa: CASSLAGETEVLYGYTF
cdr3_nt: TGTGCCAGCAGCTTGGCCGGGGAGACGGAGGTTCTCTATGGCTACACCTTC

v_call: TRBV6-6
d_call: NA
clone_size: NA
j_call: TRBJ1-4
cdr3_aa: CASRGEPGEKLFF
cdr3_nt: TGTGCCAGCCGGGGGGAACCAGGGGAAAAACTGTTTTTT

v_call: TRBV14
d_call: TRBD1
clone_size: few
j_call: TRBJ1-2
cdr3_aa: CASSQVGQAYGYTF
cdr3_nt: TGTGCCAGCAGCCAAGTTGGACAGGCATATGGCTACACCTTC

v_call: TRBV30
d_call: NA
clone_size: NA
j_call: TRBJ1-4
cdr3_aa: CAWRTGEKLFF
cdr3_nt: TGTGCCTGGAGGACGGGGGAAAAACTGTTTTTT

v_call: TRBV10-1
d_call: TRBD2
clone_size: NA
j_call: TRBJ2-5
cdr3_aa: CASSMTSGALETQYF
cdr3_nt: TGCGCCAGCTCGATGACTAGCGGGGCCTTGGAGACCCAGTACTTC

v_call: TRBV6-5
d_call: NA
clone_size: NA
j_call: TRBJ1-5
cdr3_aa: CASAAGRSNQPQHF
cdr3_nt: TGTGCCAGTGCGGCGGGCCGTAGCAATCAGCCCCAGCATTTT

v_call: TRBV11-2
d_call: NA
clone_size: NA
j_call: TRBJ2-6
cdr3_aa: CASSLDPTGLVAGANVLTF
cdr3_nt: TGTGCCAGCAGCTTAGATCCCACAGGGCTGGTTGCTGGGGCCAACGTCCTGACTTTC

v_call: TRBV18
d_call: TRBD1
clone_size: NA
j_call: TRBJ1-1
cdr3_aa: CASSPQRTGRNTEAFF
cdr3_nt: TGTGCCAGCTCACCACAGCGGACAGGGAGGAACACTGAAGCTTTCTTT

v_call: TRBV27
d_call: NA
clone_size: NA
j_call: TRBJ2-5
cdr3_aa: CASSVQGGETQYF
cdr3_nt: TGTGCCAGCAGTGTACAGGGCGGAGAGACCCAGTACTTC

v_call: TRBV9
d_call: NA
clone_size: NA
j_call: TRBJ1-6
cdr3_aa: CASSVTPERDSPLHF
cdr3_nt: TGTGCCAGCAGCGTAACCCCGGAACGGGATTCACCCCTCCACTTT

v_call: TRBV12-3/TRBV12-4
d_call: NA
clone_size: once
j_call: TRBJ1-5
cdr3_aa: CASSLATGTPQHF
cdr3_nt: TGTGCCAGCAGTTTAGCGACAGGAACGCCCCAGCATTTT

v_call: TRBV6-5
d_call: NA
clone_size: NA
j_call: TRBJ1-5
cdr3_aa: CASSNRRGGNQPQHF
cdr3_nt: TGTGCCAGCAGTAATCGGCGGGGTGGAAATCAGCCCCAGCATTTT

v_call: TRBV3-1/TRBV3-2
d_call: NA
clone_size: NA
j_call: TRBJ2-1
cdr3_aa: CASSRKLGSSSYNEQFF
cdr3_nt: TGTGCCAGCAGCCGAAAACTAGGATCGAGCTCCTACAATGAGCAGTTCTTC

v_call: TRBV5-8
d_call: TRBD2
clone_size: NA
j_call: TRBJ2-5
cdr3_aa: CASSPGTSGGAEETQYF
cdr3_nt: TGTGCCAGCAGCCCAGGGACTAGCGGGGGGGCAGAAGAGACCCAGTACTTC